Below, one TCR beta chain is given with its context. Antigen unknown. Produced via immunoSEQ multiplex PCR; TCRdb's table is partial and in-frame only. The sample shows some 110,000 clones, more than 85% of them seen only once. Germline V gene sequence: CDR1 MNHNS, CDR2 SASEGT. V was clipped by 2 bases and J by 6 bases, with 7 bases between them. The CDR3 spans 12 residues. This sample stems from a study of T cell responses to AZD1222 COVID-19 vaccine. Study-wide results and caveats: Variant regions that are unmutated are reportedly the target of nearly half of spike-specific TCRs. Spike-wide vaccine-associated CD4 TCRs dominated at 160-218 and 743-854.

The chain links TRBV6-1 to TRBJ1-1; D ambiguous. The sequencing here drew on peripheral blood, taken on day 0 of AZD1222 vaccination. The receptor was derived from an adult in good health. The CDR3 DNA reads TGTGCCAGCAGTGAAAGGGCCCCTGAAGCTTTCTTT. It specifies CASSERAPEAFF.